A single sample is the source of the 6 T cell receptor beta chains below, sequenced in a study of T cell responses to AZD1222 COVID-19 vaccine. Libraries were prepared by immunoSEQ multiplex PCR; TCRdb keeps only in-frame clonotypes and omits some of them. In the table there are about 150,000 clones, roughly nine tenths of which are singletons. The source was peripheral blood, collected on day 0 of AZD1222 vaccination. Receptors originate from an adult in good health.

In DNA, the CDR3 is TGCGCCAGCAGCCAAGGGGTTTGGAATGAGCAGTTCTTC. Translation gives CASSQGVWNEQFF. J is TRBJ2-1 and V is TRBV4-3, with no clear D. With 1 base removed from V and 7 bases from J, the gap between germline ends came to 8 bases. The CDR3 has 13 amino acids. Germline CDR1 reads LGHNA; CDR2 reads YSLEER.

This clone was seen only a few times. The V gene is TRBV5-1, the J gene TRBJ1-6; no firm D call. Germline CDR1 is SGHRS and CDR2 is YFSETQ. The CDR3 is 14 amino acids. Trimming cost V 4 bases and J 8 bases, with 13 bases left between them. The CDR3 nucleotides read TGCGCCAGCAGCAATGCGGGGTTTGATTCACCCCTCCACTTT. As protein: CASSNAGFDSPLHF.

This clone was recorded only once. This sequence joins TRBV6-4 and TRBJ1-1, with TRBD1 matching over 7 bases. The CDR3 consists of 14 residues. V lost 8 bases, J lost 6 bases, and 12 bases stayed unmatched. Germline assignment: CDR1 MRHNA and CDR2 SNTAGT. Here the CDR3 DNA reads TGTGCCAGCCGTGGGACAGACACCTGGTCTGAAGCTTTCTTT. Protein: CASRGTDTWSEAFF.

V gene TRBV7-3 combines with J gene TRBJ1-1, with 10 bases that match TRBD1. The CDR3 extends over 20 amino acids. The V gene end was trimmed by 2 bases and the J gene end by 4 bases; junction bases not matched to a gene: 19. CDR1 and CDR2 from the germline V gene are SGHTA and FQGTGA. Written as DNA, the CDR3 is TGTGCCAGCAGCTTACGCCCCTCGGGACAGGGGCGGCCTAGTGGCACTGAAGCTTTCTTT. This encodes CASSLRPSGQGRPSGTEAFF. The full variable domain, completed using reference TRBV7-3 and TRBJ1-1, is GAGVSQTPSNKVTEKGKYVELRCDPISGHTALYWYRQSLGQGPEFLIYFQGTGAADDSGLPNDRFFAVRPEGSVSTLKIQRTERGDSAVYLCASSLRPSGQGRPSGTEAFFGQGTRLTVV.

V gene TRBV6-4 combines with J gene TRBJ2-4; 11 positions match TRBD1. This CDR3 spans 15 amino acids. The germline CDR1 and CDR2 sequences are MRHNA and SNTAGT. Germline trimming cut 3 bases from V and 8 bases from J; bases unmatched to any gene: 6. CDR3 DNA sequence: TGTGCCAGCAGTGAAGAGGGGACAGGGGGACACATTCAGTACTTC. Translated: CASSEEGTGGHIQYF.

CDR3: CSVDRAGTEAFF. The CDR3, as DNA: TGCAGCGTTGACAGGGCGGGCACTGAAGCTTTCTTT. J is TRBJ1-1 and V is TRBV29-1; TRBD1 might be the D (5 bases). The V end was cut by 3 bases, the J end by 4 bases, with 9 bases between. This CDR3 has 12 residues. The V gene's germline CDR1 is SQVTM and CDR2 ANQGSEA.